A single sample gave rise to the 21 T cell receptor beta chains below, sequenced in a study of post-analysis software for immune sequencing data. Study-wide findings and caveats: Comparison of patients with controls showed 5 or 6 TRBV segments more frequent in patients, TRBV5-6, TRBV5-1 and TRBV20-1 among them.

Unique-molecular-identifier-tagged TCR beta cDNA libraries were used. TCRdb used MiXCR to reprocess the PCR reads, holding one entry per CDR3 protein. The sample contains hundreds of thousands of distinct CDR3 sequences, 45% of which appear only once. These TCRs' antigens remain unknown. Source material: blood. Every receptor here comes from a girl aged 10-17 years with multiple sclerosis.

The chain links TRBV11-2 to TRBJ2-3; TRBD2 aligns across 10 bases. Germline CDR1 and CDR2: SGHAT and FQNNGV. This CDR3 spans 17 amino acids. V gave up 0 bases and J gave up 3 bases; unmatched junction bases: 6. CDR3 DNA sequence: TGTGCCAGCAGCTTAGATCTAGCGGGAGAGGGGACAGATACGCAGTATTTT. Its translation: CASSLDLAGEGTDTQYF.

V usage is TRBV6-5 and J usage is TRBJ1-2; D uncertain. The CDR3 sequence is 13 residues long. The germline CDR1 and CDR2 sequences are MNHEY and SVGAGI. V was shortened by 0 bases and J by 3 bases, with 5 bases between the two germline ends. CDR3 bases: TGTGCCAGCAGTTACTCGGCCGACTATGGCTACACCTTC. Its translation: CASSYSADYGYTF.

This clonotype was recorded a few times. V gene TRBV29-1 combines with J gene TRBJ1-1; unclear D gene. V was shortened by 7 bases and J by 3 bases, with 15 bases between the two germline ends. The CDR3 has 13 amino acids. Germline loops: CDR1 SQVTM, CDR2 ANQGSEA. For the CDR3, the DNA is TGCAGCGCCATCGGAGGATCTTACACTGAAGCTTTCTTT. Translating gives CSAIGGSYTEAFF. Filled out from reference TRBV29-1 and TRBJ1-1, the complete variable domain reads SAVISQKPSRDICQRGTSLTIQCQVDSQVTMMFWYRQQPGQSLTLIATANQGSEATYESGFVIDKFPISRPNLTFSTLTVSNMSPEDSSIYLCSAIGGSYTEAFFGQGTRLTVV.

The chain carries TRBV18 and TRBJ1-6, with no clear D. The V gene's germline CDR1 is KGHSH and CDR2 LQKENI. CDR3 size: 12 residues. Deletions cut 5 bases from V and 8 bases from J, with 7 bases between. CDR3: CASSTPDSPLHF. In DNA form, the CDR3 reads TGTGCCAGCTCAACCCCTGATTCACCCCTCCACTTT.

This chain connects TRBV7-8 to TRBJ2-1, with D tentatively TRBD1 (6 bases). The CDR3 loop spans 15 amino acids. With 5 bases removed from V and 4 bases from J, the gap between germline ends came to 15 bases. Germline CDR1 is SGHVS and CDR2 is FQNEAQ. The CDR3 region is CASSPDRAFYNEQFF. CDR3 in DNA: TGTGCCAGCAGCCCGGACAGAGCTTTTTACAATGAGCAGTTCTTC.

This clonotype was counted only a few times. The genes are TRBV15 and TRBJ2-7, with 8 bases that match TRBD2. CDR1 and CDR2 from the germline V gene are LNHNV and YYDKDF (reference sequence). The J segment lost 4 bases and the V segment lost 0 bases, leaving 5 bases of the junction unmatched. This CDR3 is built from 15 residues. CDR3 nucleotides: TGTGCCACCAGCAGAGATCGCGCGGGAGGTTACGAGCAGTACTTC. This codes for CATSRDRAGGYEQYF.

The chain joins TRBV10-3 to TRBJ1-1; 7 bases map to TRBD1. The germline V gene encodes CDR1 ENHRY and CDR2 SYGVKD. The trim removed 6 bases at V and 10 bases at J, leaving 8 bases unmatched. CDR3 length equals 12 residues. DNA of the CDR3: TGTGCCATCAGGAACCTAACAGGGGCAGCTTTCTTT. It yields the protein CAIRNLTGAAFF.

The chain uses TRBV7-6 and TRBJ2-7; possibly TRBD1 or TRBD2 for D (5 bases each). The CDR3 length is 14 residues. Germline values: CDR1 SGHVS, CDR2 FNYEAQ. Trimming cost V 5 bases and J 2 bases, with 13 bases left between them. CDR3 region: CASSPRDATYEQYF. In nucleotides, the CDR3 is TGTGCCAGCAGCCCCCGGGACGCCACCTACGAGCAGTACTTC.

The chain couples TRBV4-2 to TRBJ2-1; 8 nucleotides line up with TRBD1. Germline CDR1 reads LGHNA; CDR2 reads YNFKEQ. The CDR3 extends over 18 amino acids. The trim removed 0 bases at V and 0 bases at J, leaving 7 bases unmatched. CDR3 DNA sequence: TGTGCCAGCAGCCAAGAAAGAGACAGGGGTCCCTCCTACAATGAGCAGTTCTTC. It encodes CASSQERDRGPSYNEQFF.

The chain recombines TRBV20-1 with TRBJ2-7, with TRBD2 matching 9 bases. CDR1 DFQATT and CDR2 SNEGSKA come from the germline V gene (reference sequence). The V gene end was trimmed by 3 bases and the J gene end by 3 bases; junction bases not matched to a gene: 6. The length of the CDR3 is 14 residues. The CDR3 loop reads CSASMAGGIYEQYF. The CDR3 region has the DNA TGCAGTGCTAGTATGGCGGGAGGGATCTACGAGCAGTACTTC.

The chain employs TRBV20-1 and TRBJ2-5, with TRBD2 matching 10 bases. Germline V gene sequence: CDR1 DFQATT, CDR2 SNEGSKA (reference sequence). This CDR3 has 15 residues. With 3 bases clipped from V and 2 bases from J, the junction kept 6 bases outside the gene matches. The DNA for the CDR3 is TGCAGTGCTAGTGGTCAGCGGGAGGGTCAAGAGACCCAGTACTTC. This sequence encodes CSASGQREGQETQYF.

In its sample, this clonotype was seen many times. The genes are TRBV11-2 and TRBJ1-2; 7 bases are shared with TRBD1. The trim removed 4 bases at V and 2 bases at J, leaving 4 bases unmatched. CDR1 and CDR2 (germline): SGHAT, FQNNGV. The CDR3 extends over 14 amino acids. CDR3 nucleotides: TGTGCCAGCAGCTCCGGGACAGCAAACTATGGCTACACCTTC. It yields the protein CASSSGTANYGYTF.

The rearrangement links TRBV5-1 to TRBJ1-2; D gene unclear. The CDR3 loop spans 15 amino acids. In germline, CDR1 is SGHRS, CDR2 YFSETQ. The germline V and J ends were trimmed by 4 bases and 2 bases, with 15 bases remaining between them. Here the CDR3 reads CASSIGPNRNYGYTF. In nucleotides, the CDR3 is TGCGCCAGCAGCATCGGGCCGAACCGAAACTATGGCTACACCTTC. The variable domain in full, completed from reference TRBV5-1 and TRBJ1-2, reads KAGVTQTPRYLIKTRGQQVTLSCSPISGHRSVSWYQQTPGQGLQFLFEYFSETQRNKGNFPGRFSGRQFSNSRSEMNVSTLELGDSALYLCASSIGPNRNYGYTFGSGTRLTVV.

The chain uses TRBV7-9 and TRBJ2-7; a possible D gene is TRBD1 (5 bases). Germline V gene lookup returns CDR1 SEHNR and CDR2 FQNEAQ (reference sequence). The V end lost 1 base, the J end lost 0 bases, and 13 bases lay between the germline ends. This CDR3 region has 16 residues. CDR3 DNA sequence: TGTGCCAGCAGCTTAGTTGGCGCAAGGGGCTCCTACGAGCAGTACTTC. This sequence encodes CASSLVGARGSYEQYF.

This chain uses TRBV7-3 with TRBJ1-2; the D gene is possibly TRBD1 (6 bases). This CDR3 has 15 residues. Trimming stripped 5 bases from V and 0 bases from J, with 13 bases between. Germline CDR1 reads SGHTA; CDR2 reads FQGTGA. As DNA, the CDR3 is TGTGCCAGCAGCCCAAGTCCAGGGGCTAACTATGGCTACACCTTC. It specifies CASSPSPGANYGYTF.

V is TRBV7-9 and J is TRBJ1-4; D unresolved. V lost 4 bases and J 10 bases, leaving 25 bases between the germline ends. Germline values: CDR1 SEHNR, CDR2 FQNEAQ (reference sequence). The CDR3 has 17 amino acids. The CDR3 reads CASSSRTTRTAVGKLFF. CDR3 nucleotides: TGTGCCAGCAGCTCCCGCACTACCAGGACCGCCGTGGGAAAACTGTTTTTT. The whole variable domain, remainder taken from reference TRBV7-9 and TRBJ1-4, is DTGVSQNPRHKITKRGQNVTFRCDPISEHNRLYWYRQTLGQGPEFLTYFQNEAQLEKSRLLSDRFSAERPKGSFSTLEIQRTEQGDSAMYLCASSSRTTRTAVGKLFFGSGTQLSVL.

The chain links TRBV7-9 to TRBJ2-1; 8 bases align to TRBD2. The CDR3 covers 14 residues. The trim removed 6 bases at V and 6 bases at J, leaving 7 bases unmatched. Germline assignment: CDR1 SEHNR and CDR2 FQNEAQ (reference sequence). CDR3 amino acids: CASSLSGTSNEQFF. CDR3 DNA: TGTGCCAGCAGTTTATCCGGGACTAGCAATGAGCAGTTCTTC.

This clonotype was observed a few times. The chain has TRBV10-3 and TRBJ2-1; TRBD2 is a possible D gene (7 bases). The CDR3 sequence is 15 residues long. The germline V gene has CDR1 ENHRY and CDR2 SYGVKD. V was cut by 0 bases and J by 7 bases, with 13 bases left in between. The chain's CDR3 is CAISESTGRGNEQFF. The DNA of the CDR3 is TGTGCCATCAGTGAGTCAACTGGGAGGGGGAATGAGCAGTTCTTC.

CDR3 sequence reads: CASSRTNEGYTF. The CDR3 bases are TGTGCCAGCAGCCGGACCAACGAGGGCTACACCTTC. The chain links TRBV7-3 to TRBJ1-2; D gene unclear. Trimming took 5 bases from V and 8 from J, leaving 12 bases between them. CDR3 length equals 12 residues. The germline CDR1 and CDR2 sequences are SGHTA and FQGTGA.

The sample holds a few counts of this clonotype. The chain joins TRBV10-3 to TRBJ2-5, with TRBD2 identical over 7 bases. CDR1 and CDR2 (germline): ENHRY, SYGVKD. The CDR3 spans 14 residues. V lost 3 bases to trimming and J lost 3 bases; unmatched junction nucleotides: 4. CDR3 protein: CAISDLAEEETQYF. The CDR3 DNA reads TGTGCCATCAGTGACCTAGCGGAGGAAGAGACCCAGTACTTC.

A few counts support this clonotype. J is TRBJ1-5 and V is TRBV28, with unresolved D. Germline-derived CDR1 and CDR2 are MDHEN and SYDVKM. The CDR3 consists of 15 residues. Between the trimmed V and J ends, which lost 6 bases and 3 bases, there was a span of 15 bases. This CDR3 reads CASRSRLRDNQPQHF. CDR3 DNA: TGTGCCAGCAGGTCGCGCCTCCGGGACAATCAGCCCCAGCATTTT. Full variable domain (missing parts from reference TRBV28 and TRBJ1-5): DVKVTQSSRYLVKRTGEKVFLECVQDMDHENMFWYRQDPGLGLRLIYFSYDVKMKEKGDIPEGYSVSREKKERFSLILESASTNQTSMYLCASRSRLRDNQPQHFGDGTRLSIL.